The 14 T cell receptor beta chains below come from one sample, sequenced in a study of T cell responses to AZD1222 COVID-19 vaccine. Some clones are missing from TCRdb's copy, which holds only in-frame ones; the method was immunoSEQ multiplex PCR. The table includes about 77,000 clones, roughly 90% detected once. Sequenced here: peripheral blood, sampled 28 days after the second AZD1222 dose. The receptors come from an adult who received the AZD1222 COVID-19 vaccine.

The table lists this clone with a few counts. The J gene is TRBJ2-3, the V gene TRBV30; 11 bases match TRBD2. The length of the CDR3 is 15 residues. The V segment lost 6 bases and the J segment 1 base; nucleotides outside the gene matches: 6. Germline CDR1 GTSNPN, CDR2 SVGIG (reference sequence). The CDR3 sequence: CACPIAGGGTDTQYF. The CDR3 DNA reads as TGTGCCTGTCCGATAGCGGGAGGGGGCACAGATACGCAGTATTTT.

The chain couples TRBV19 to TRBJ2-3; 10 positions agree with TRBD2. Per germline, CDR1 LNHDA and CDR2 SQIVND (reference sequence). The CDR3 runs 15 residues. The trim removed 3 bases at V and 0 bases at J, leaving 0 bases unmatched. The CDR3 sequence: CASSMGLASTDTQYF. CDR3 DNA sequence: TGTGCCAGTAGTATGGGACTAGCGAGCACAGATACGCAGTATTTT. The variable domain in full, completed from reference TRBV19 and TRBJ2-3, reads DGGITQSPKYLFRKEGQNVTLSCEQNLNHDAMYWYRQDPGQGLRLIYYSQIVNDFQKGDIAEGYSVSREKKESFPLTVTSAQKNPTAFYLCASSMGLASTDTQYFGPGTRLTVL.

CDR3 nucleotides: TGCGCCAGCAGCCTAGGGACTAGCGGGAGAAAAAGCTCCTACAATGAGCAGTTCTTC. Encoded protein: CASSLGTSGRKSSYNEQFF. The J gene is TRBJ2-1, the V gene TRBV5-1; 14 bases line up with TRBD2. V was clipped by 4 bases and J by 0 bases; unmatched bases: 9. The CDR3 totals 19 residues. Germline V lookup: CDR1 SGHRS, CDR2 YFSETQ.

The CDR3, as DNA: TGTGCCAGCAGTTTACAAGCTCTTTGGGGCTACACCTTC. Translation: CASSLQALWGYTF. The chain uses TRBV28 and TRBJ1-2; D is unclear. With 2 bases removed from V and 8 bases from J, the gap between germline ends came to 12 bases. CDR1 MDHEN and CDR2 SYDVKM come from the germline V gene. CDR3 length: 13 amino acids.

The V call is TRBV3-1 (or the pseudogene TRBV3-2), the J call TRBJ2-7; tentative D call: TRBD2 (5 bases). The CDR3 totals 15 residues. CDR1 and CDR2 (germline): LGHDT, YNNKEL (reference sequence). The V end lost 1 base, the J end lost 5 bases, and 15 bases lay between the germline ends. The CDR3 DNA follows: TGTGCCAGCAGCCAAGTGATCGTGGGAGAGGACGAGCAGTACTTC. This translates into CASSQVIVGEDEQYF.

V usage is TRBV11-2 and J usage is TRBJ2-3; perhaps TRBD2 as D (7 bases). Between the trimmed V and J ends, which lost 5 bases and 1 base, there was a span of 16 bases. CDR3 size: 16 residues. Germline loops: CDR1 SGHAT, CDR2 FQNNGV. CDR3 bases: TGTGCCAGCAGCCCATTGGGGGGGCGGGGCACAGATACGCAGTATTTT. It is translated as CASSPLGGRGTDTQYF.

The chain uses TRBV6-2 or TRBV6-3 and TRBJ2-7; the match to TRBD1 covers 7 bases. V dropped 4 bases and J dropped 1; count of bases not matched to a gene: 7. Germline values: CDR1 MNHEY, CDR2 SVGEGT. The CDR3 has 15 residues. Here the CDR3 DNA reads TGTGCCAGCAGTTTCAGAAGGGACAGATCCTACGAGCAGTACTTC. This gives the protein CASSFRRDRSYEQYF.

The CDR3 bases are TGTGCCAGCAGCCAAGATTATGGCTTTTCAAACACAGATACGCAGTATTTT. Translated: CASSQDYGFSNTDTQYF. This chain links TRBV4-2 with TRBJ2-3; D is ambiguous. The length of the CDR3 is 17 residues. The germline V gene encodes CDR1 LGHNA and CDR2 YNFKEQ. V was clipped by 0 bases and J by 2 bases, with 15 bases between them.

The J gene is TRBJ2-2, the V gene TRBV5-6; a possible D gene is TRBD2 (5 bases). V was pared by 5 bases and J by 0 bases, with 14 bases between. The CDR3 is 16 amino acids. Germline V lookup: CDR1 SGHDT, CDR2 YYEEEE. CDR3 protein: CASSLRAGANTGELFF. The CDR3, as DNA: TGTGCCAGCAGTCTAAGGGCCGGGGCGAACACCGGGGAGCTGTTTTTT.

The chain combines TRBV16 with TRBJ1-6; 7 nucleotides agree with TRBD1. Germline V gives CDR1 KGHSY, CDR2 FQNENV. The CDR3 consists of 14 residues. Germline trimming cut 3 bases from V and 14 bases from J; bases unmatched to any gene: 10. Here the CDR3 reads CASSHSGQPPTLHF. The DNA for the CDR3 is TGTGCCAGCAGCCATTCGGGACAGCCACCGACCCTCCACTTT.

This rearrangement joins TRBV7-8 to TRBJ1-5; maybe TRBD1 (5 bases). Germline V CDR1 and CDR2: SGHVS, FQNEAQ. This CDR3 is built from 15 residues. V was trimmed by 3 bases and J by 1 base, leaving 10 bases between them. The CDR3 DNA follows: TGTGCCAGCAGCTTTTCCCAGGGCAGCAATCAGCCCCAGCATTTT. Translated, it gives CASSFSQGSNQPQHF.

This clone came up once. This chain joins TRBV9 and TRBJ2-5; 15 bases fit TRBD2. CDR1 and CDR2 from the germline V gene are SGDLS and YYNGEE. The CDR3 is made up of 17 amino acids. Trimming removed 5 bases from V and 2 bases from J; junction bases left unmatched: 7. The CDR3 protein is CASSLGLAGGEQETQYF. For the CDR3, the DNA is TGTGCCAGCAGTTTGGGACTAGCGGGAGGAGAACAAGAGACCCAGTACTTC.

The genes are TRBV27 and TRBJ1-4, with unresolved D. CDR1 is MNHEY, CDR2 SMNVEV, per germline (reference sequence). With 7 bases removed from V and 3 bases from J, the gap between germline ends came to 12 bases. The CDR3 runs 14 residues. The CDR3 bases are TGTGCCAGCACCGGTTACGGTGCTAATGAAAAACTGTTTTTT. It translates to CASTGYGANEKLFF.

The V and J genes are TRBV9 and TRBJ2-1, with 11 bases matching TRBD1. The CDR3 spans 19 residues. The germline V gene has CDR1 SGDLS and CDR2 YYNGEE. Trimming at V came to 2 bases and at J to 0 bases, leaving 10 bases not matched to a gene. CDR3 loop: CASSVPGQGGDSSYNEQFF. The CDR3 DNA sequence: TGTGCCAGCAGCGTTCCGGGACAGGGGGGCGATAGCTCCTACAATGAGCAGTTCTTC.